The rows below give T cell receptor beta chains drawn from one sample of a study of technical replicates of blood from several donors. The table came from immunoSEQ multiplex PCR; TCRdb's copy has only in-frame clones and leaves some out. Of 50,000 to 70,000 clones in the sample, approximately 90% are singletons; the top ten hold just over 4.5%. The sample comprised PBMCs. The receptors stem from a human donor in good health. Some clones in this sample may be carry-over from other donors' samples. Both conserved end residues are part of each CDR3. D genes are given only for firm matches. The listing skips clone size in some rows; elsewhere it reads once, few, many or a size class.

clone_size d_call j_call v_call cdr3_aa cdr3_nt
- - TRBJ2-1 TRBV19 CASGGGPRNEQFF TGTGCCAGTGGGGGGGGGCCAAGGAATGAGCAGTTCTTC
- - TRBJ2-1 TRBV9 CASSVQGGQTGEQFF TGTGCCAGCAGCGTACAAGGAGGGCAGACCGGTGAGCAGTTCTTC
- TRBD1 TRBJ2-7 TRBV6-5 CASSTRTGGQYF TGTGCCAGCAGTACCCGGACAGGGGGGCAGTACTTC
- TRBD2 TRBJ2-2 TRBV5-1 CASTPLAGVDTGELFF TGCGCCAGCACCCCACTAGCGGGAGTGGACACCGGGGAGCTGTTTTTT
- - TRBJ1-2 TRBV19 CASSPGNYGYTF TGTGCCAGTAGTCCGGGGAACTATGGCTACACCTTC
- - TRBJ1-1 TRBV2 CASSEEGLGTEAFF TGTGCCAGCAGTGAAGAGGGGCTTGGAACTGAAGCTTTCTTT
few - TRBJ1-5 TRBV30 CAWIQANHNQPQHF TGTGCCTGGATTCAGGCGAACCACAATCAGCCCCAGCATTTT
- TRBD1 TRBJ1-2 TRBV9 CASSVSGDSYGYTF TGTGCCAGCAGCGTATCCGGGGACAGCTATGGCTACACCTTC
- TRBD2 TRBJ2-3 TRBV5-6 CASRRREISTDTQYF TGTGCCAGCAGAAGGCGGGAGATTAGCACAGATACGCAGTATTTT
- TRBD2 TRBJ2-1 TRBV19 CASSKPGLAGHNEQFF TGTGCCAGTAGTAAACCGGGACTAGCGGGACACAATGAGCAGTTCTTC
- - TRBJ2-3 TRBV7-2 CASSSGGWTQYF TGTGCCAGCAGCTCTGGGGGCTGGACGCAGTATTTT
- TRBD1 TRBJ2-2 TRBV29-1 CSVGTGGKAGELFF TGCAGCGTTGGGACAGGGGGCAAGGCCGGGGAGCTGTTTTTT
- TRBD1 TRBJ1-2 TRBV27 CASRGQGAVGYTF TGTGCCAGTCGCGGACAGGGGGCGGTTGGCTACACCTTC
- TRBD1 TRBJ1-2 TRBV20-1 CSARTGNGYTF TGCAGTGCGCGGACAGGGAACGGCTACACCTTC
- - TRBJ2-5 TRBV2 CASSGNQETQYF TGTGCCAGCAGCGGGAACCAAGAGACCCAGTACTTC
- TRBD1 TRBJ1-5 TRBV19 CASSHWVGDRRNQPQHF TGTGCCAGTAGCCACTGGGTCGGGGACAGACGAAATCAGCCCCAGCATTTT
- TRBD1 TRBJ1-2 TRBV29-1 CSVDRPGQGIRGYTF TGCAGCGTTGATAGACCGGGACAGGGGATAAGAGGCTACACCTTC
- - TRBJ2-7 TRBV7-8 CASSLSLTQPGAYF TGTGCCAGCAGCCTATCCCTGACACAGCCTGGGGCTTACTTC
- TRBD2 TRBJ2-7 TRBV27 CASSGPGLVHEQYF TGTGCCAGCAGTGGACCGGGACTAGTCCACGAGCAGTACTTC
- - TRBJ1-1 TRBV4-1 CASSQDPGQTTEAFF TGCGCCAGCAGCCAAGACCCTGGACAGACCACTGAAGCTTTCTTT
- - TRBJ2-3 TRBV5-4 CASSLTITDTQYF TGTGCCAGCAGCTTAACTATCACAGATACGCAGTATTTT
- TRBD1 TRBJ2-1 TRBV7-6 CASSRRTGGTRGAGARLDEQFF TGTGCCAGCAGCCGCCGGACAGGGGGTACGCGGGGGGCGGGGGCCCGCTTGGATGAGCAGTTCTTC
once TRBD1 TRBJ2-1 TRBV4-3 CASSQDQQGAYNEQFF TGCGCCAGCAGCCAAGATCAACAGGGGGCTTACAATGAGCAGTTCTTC
- - TRBJ2-3 TRBV6-5 CASRPPTGLDTQYF TGTGCCAGCAGACCACCGACAGGTCTAGATACGCAGTATTTT
- - TRBJ2-7 TRBV14 CASSPNGPYEQYF TGTGCCAGCAGCCCGAACGGTCCCTACGAGCAGTACTTC
- - TRBJ2-3 TRBV5-6 CASSRRTERQGTDTQYF TGTGCCAGCAGCAGGAGGACCGAACGGCAGGGCACAGATACGCAGTATTTT
- - TRBJ2-7 TRBV18 CASSADSSYEQYF TGTGCCAGCTCTGCGGACAGTTCCTACGAGCAGTACTTC
- - TRBJ1-6 TRBV5-4 CASSLAGTGGSPLHF TGTGCCAGCAGCTTGGCCGGGACTGGGGGTTCACCCCTCCACTTT
- TRBD1 TRBJ2-5 TRBV5-1 CASSPQGSRETQYF TGCGCCAGCAGCCCACAGGGGTCCCGTGAGACCCAGTACTTC
- - TRBJ1-4 TRBV6-1 CASSEYGANEKLFF TGTGCCAGCAGTGAATACGGGGCTAATGAAAAACTGTTTTTT
few TRBD1 TRBJ2-5 TRBV7-7 CASSRTGTAGTQYF TGTGCCAGCAGCCGCACAGGGACAGCAGGGACCCAGTACTTC
- TRBD1 TRBJ2-2 TRBV5-1 CASSPDRENTGELFF TGCGCCAGCAGCCCGGACAGGGAAAACACCGGGGAGCTGTTTTTT
- TRBD1 TRBJ2-7 TRBV7-3 CASSPSPRDSGHEQYF TGTGCCAGCAGCCCCTCCCCCAGGGACAGCGGTCACGAGCAGTACTTC
- TRBD1 TRBJ1-4 TRBV7-2 CASSSQGAGNEKLFF TGTGCCAGCAGCTCACAGGGGGCTGGAAATGAAAAACTGTTTTTT
- - TRBJ1-1 TRBV6-1 CASSDPGMGTEAFF TGTGCCAGCAGTGATCCCGGGATGGGGACTGAAGCTTTCTTT
- TRBD2 TRBJ2-1 TRBV5-4 CASSLGGGGSKYNEQFF TGTGCCAGCAGCTTGGGGGGTGGCGGGAGTAAGTACAATGAGCAGTTCTTC
- - TRBJ1-2 TRBV7-9 CASSSTGVGGYTF TGTGCCAGCAGCTCAACCGGGGTAGGAGGCTACACCTTC
few TRBD2 TRBJ2-3 TRBV4-1 CASGLAGGRGGTDTQYF TGCGCCAGCGGTCTAGCGGGAGGGCGGGGTGGCACAGATACGCAGTATTTT
once - TRBJ2-2 TRBV11-2 CASSAIRTLNTGELFF TGTGCCAGCAGCGCGATACGGACTCTAAACACCGGGGAGCTGTTTTTT
many - TRBJ1-2 TRBV5-8 CASSTGGPKRGYTF TGTGCCAGCAGCACCGGAGGCCCGAAGCGTGGCTACACCTTC
- TRBD2 TRBJ2-2 TRBV5-1 CASSLGAGGIRTGELFF TGCGCCAGCAGCCTGGGAGCGGGGGGGATTCGCACCGGGGAGCTGTTTTTT